Described below is a single TCR beta chain sequence and its context. Its target is not known. As every portion of the isolated RNA was reverse transcribed, the sequencing read expressed TCRB transcripts. The average read count of naive, central memory and regulatory T cell samples was approximately 3.5 million. Clones were sequenced by immunoSEQ multiplex PCR, and TCRdb holds only the in-frame ones, with some missing. The sample holds a few hundred thousand clones, over 12% seen once. The germline V gene encodes CDR1 LGHNA and CDR2 YSLEER. The CDR3 totals 13 residues. Trimming removed 0 bases from V and 7 bases from J, with 7 bases in between. These data originate in a study of beta chain features in type 1 diabetes. Study-level background: All samples combined gave roughly 100,000,000 sorted cells for examination. Whole-study results and caveats: At VDJ recombination sites, type 1 diabetes patients had fewer insertions and more deleted nucleotides. PCR might pick shorter templates more often, in the same way for patients and controls.

The sample taken for sequencing was naive CD4+ T cells from blood. The chain carries TRBV4-3 and TRBJ1-5; D not resolved. The TCR was taken from a woman between 18 and 29 years old in good health. The CDR3 loop reads CASSQDVRQPQHF. The DNA of the CDR3 is TGCGCCAGCAGCCAAGACGTGCGGCAGCCCCAGCATTTT.